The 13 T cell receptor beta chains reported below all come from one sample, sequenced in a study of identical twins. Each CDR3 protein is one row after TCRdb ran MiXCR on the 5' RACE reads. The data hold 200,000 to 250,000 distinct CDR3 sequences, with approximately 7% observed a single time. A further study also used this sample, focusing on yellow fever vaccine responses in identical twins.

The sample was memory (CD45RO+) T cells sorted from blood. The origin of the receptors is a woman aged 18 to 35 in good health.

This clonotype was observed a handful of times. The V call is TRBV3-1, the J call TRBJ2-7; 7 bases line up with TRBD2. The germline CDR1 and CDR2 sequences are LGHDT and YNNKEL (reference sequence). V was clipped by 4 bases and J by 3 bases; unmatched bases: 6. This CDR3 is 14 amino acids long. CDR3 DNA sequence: TGTGCCAGCAGCCTTAGCGGGTCAGACTACGAGCAGTACTTC. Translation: CASSLSGSDYEQYF.

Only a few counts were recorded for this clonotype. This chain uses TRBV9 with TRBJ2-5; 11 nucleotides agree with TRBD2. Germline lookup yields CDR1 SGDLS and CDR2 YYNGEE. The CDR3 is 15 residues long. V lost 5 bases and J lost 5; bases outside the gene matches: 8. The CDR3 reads CASSYSGRASETQYF. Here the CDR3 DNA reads TGTGCCAGCAGTTATAGCGGGAGGGCCTCGGAGACCCAGTACTTC.

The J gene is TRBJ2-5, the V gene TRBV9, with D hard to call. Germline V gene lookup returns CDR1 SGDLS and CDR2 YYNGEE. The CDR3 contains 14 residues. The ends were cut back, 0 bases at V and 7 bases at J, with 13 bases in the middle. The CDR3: CASSVDREFGTQYF. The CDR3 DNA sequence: TGTGCCAGCAGCGTAGATCGAGAGTTTGGGACCCAGTACTTC.

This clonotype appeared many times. CDR3 in amino acids: CASSRQGGFTDTQYF. CDR3 DNA: TGCGCCAGCAGCCGACAGGGCGGGTTCACAGATACGCAGTATTTT. V usage is TRBV5-1 and J usage is TRBJ2-3; 7 bases fit TRBD1. Germline V gene sequence: CDR1 SGHRS, CDR2 YFSETQ. The CDR3 is 15 amino acids. Trimming at V came to 4 bases and at J to 2 bases, leaving 7 bases not matched to a gene.

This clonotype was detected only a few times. The CDR3 coding sequence is TGTGCCAGCAGCGTAGGGGGACATTCCTACGAGCAGTACTTC. Encoded protein: CASSVGGHSYEQYF. This chain links TRBV9 with TRBJ2-7, with D possibly matching TRBD1 (6 bases). Trimming removed 0 bases from V and 1 base from J, with 8 bases in between. CDR1 is SGDLS, CDR2 YYNGEE, per germline. This CDR3 has 14 amino acids.

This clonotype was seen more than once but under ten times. The CDR3 sequence is CASSTGLRGDYGYTF. The DNA for the CDR3 is TGTGCCAGCAGCACGGGGTTAAGGGGCGACTATGGCTACACCTTC. The chain carries TRBV6-1 and TRBJ1-2; possibly TRBD1 for D (5 bases). The CDR3 has 15 amino acids. The germline V and J ends were trimmed by 6 bases and 3 bases, with 17 bases remaining between them. CDR1 MNHNS and CDR2 SASEGT come from the germline V gene.

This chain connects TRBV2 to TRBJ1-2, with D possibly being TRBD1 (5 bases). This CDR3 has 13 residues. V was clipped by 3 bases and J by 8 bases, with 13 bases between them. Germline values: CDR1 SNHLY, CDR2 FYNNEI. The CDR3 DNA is TGTGCCAGCAGTGATGAGGGGTTGTTGGGCTACACCTTC. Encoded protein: CASSDEGLLGYTF.

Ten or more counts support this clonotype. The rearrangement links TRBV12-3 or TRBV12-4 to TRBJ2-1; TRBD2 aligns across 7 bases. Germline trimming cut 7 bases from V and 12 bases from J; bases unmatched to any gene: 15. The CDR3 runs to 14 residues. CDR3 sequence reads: CASTPSGPQSWQFF. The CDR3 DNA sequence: TGTGCCAGCACCCCTAGCGGCCCCCAGTCGTGGCAGTTCTTC.

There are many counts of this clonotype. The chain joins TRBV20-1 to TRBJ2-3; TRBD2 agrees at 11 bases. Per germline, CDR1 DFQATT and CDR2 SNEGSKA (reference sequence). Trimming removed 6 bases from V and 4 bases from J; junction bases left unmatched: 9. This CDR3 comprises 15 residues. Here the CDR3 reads CSANPGTSGPDTQYF. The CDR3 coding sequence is TGCAGTGCCAACCCCGGGACTAGCGGCCCAGATACGCAGTATTTT.

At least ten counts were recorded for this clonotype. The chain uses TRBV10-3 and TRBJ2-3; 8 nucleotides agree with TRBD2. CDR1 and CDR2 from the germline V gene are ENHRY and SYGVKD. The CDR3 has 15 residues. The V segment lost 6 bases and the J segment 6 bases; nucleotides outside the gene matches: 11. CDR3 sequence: CAIRQTSDLTDTQYF. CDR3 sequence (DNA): TGTGCCATCAGGCAGACTAGCGACCTAACTGATACGCAGTATTTT.

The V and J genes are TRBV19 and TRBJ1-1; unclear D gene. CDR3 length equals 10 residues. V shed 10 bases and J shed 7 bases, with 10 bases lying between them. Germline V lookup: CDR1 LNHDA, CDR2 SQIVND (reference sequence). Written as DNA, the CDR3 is TGTGCCACCGCCCGGGGTGAAGCTTTCTTT. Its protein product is CATARGEAFF.

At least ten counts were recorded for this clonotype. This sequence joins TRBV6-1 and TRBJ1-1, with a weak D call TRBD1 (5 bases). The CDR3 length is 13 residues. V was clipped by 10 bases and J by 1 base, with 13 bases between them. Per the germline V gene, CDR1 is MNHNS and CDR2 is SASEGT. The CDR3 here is CAILSDRNTEAFF. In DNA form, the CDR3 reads TGTGCCATCTTATCCGACAGGAACACTGAAGCTTTCTTT.

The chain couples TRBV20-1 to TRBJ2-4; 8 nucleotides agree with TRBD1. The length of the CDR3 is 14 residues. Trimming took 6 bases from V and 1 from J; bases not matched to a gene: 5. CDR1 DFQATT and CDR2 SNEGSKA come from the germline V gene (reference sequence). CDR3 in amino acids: CSATWTGAKNIQYF. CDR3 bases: TGCAGTGCCACCTGGACAGGGGCCAAAAACATTCAGTACTTC.